This T cell receptor (beta chain) was sequenced in a study of cytomegalovirus exposure and HLA in healthy donors. Study-wide results and limits: What was likely a sequencing artifact was a cluster of highly shared sequence variants. What a later analysis reportedly showed was that an Asian-associated ancestry cluster had fewer N-insertions than the 666-donor mean.

A word on this clone: Its antigen is unidentified.

It was with 60 Vbeta and 13 Jbeta primers that the PCR ran. This table comes from immunoSEQ multiplex PCR, and its TCRdb copy is limited to in-frame clones, with some not included. The sample records roughly 160,000 clones, roughly 83% being singletons. V was pared by 6 bases and J by 5 bases, with 7 bases of the junction left unmatched. CDR1 MNHEY and CDR2 SVGAGI come from the germline V gene. This CDR3 has 15 amino acids. The sequence was obtained from a boy between 2 and 10 years old in good health and CMV-seronegative. The sample taken for sequencing was PBMCs. The chain is built from TRBV6-5 and TRBJ2-5; 12 bases are a match to TRBD2. The chain's CDR3 is CASSETSGSWETQYF. CDR3 nucleotide sequence: TGTGCCAGCAGCGAGACTAGCGGGAGTTGGGAGACCCAGTACTTC.